Below are 15 T cell receptor beta chains sequenced from a single sample in a study of PD-L1 blockade in urothelial cancer. Sample time point: peripheral blood 6 weeks after treatment start. TCRdb's table, derived via immunoSEQ multiplex PCR, lists solely in-frame clones and lacks some. The data hold about 45,000 clones, with more than 80% observed a single time. The sample consisted of PBMCs, taken around atezolizumab (anti-PD-L1) treatment. These TCRs come from a man in his 70s with urothelial cancer.

The rearrangement joins TRBV4-2 to TRBJ1-2; D might be TRBD1 (5 bases). The germline gives CDR1 LGHNA, CDR2 YNFKEQ. The CDR3 loop spans 17 amino acids. V was pared by 0 bases and J by 7 bases, with 21 bases between. The CDR3 loop is CASSQEVSGTWFSGYTF. The DNA for the CDR3 is TGTGCCAGCAGCCAAGAGGTTAGCGGGACTTGGTTTAGTGGCTACACCTTC.

This clone was detected a few times. J is TRBJ2-2 and V is TRBV7-2, with 8 bases that match TRBD2. The V and J ends lost 0 bases and 7 bases, in that order; junction bases with no gene match: 10. CDR1 SGHTA and CDR2 FQGNSA come from the germline V gene. This CDR3 is built from 17 residues. The CDR3 region has the DNA TGTGCCAGCAGCTTAGCGCATGATAGCGGGAAAGACGGGGAGCTGTTTTTT. Translated: CASSLAHDSGKDGELFF.

The J gene is TRBJ2-7, the V gene TRBV29-1; perhaps TRBD2 as D (6 bases). Germline V gene sequence: CDR1 SQVTM, CDR2 ANQGSEA. V lost 4 bases, J lost 5 bases, and 15 bases lay in between. The CDR3 totals 13 residues. In DNA form, the CDR3 reads TGCAGCGTTGGAGGGCGGGAATCCCACGAGCAGTACTTC. Translation: CSVGGRESHEQYF.

The CDR3 region is CASSLFPVVNTEAFF. The DNA of the CDR3 is TGTGCCAGCAGTTTATTTCCCGTCGTGAACACTGAAGCTTTCTTT. This chain joins TRBV27 and TRBJ1-1; D remains ambiguous. This CDR3 is built from 15 residues. The ends were cut back, 1 base at V and 0 bases at J, with 9 bases in the middle. CDR1 is MNHEY, CDR2 SMNVEV, per germline (reference sequence).

This clone was picked up a small number of times. The chain links TRBV30 to TRBJ2-1; 7 positions match TRBD2. CDR1 GTSNPN and CDR2 SVGIG come from the germline V gene (reference sequence). The CDR3 has 15 residues. With V trimmed by 4 bases and J by 0 bases, 6 bases remained unmatched. The CDR3 loop is CAWKAGAGSYNEQFF. Here the CDR3 DNA reads TGTGCCTGGAAGGCGGGAGCCGGCTCCTACAATGAGCAGTTCTTC.

This clone turned up a few times. The gene calls are TRBV10-1 and TRBJ2-2, with a tentative D call TRBD1 (6 bases). Trimming stripped 6 bases from V and 5 bases from J, with 10 bases between. CDR1 is WNHNN and CDR2 is SYGVQD in the germline V gene (reference sequence). This CDR3 spans 13 amino acids. CDR3 nucleotides: TGCGCCAGCAGGCCCAGGGGAACCGGGGAGCTGTTTTTT. It is translated as CASRPRGTGELFF.

The gene calls are TRBV5-1 and TRBJ2-1; tentative D call: TRBD2 (5 bases). Trimming left V 0 bases short and J 9 bases short, with 13 bases between. Germline-derived CDR1 and CDR2 are SGHRS and YFSETQ. The CDR3 loop spans 14 amino acids. The CDR3 loop reads CASSLAGLAVEQFF. The CDR3 DNA follows: TGCGCCAGCAGCTTGGCCGGCCTAGCCGTTGAGCAGTTCTTC.

The chain carries TRBV7-3 and TRBJ2-5, with D possibly being TRBD1 (6 bases). This CDR3 comprises 15 residues. In germline, CDR1 is SGHTA, CDR2 FQGTGA. V gave up 5 bases and J gave up 4 bases, with 17 bases separating them. DNA of the CDR3: TGTGCCAGCAGCAGAGAAGGACAGAGCGGAGAGACCCAGTACTTC. Protein product: CASSREGQSGETQYF.

This chain connects TRBV2 to TRBJ1-1, with TRBD1 matching 8 bases. Germline-derived CDR1 and CDR2 are SNHLY and FYNNEI. The CDR3 covers 14 residues. Germline trimming cut 2 bases from V and 3 bases from J; bases unmatched to any gene: 2. CDR3 sequence (DNA): TGTGCCAGCAGTGAAATACAGGGGGACACTGAAGCTTTCTTT. As protein: CASSEIQGDTEAFF.

In this sample, this clone turned up once. This rearrangement joins TRBV7-9 to TRBJ1-4; 7 bases agree with TRBD1. The CDR3 has 16 residues. Trimming removed 5 bases from V and 1 base from J; junction bases left unmatched: 7. The germline CDR1 and CDR2 sequences are SEHNR and FQNEAQ (reference sequence). CDR3 DNA sequence: TGTGCCAGCAGCCCCAATCACAGGGGAACTAATGAAAAACTGTTTTTT. Translating it yields CASSPNHRGTNEKLFF.

V is TRBV7-6 and J is TRBJ1-3; 7 bases fit TRBD1. The CDR3 length is 15 residues. J was trimmed by 3 bases and V by 4 bases; bases with no gene match: 6. CDR1 is SGHVS, CDR2 FNYEAQ, per germline. This CDR3 reads CASSSTGAGGNTIYF. As DNA, the CDR3 is TGTGCCAGCAGCTCCACAGGGGCGGGTGGAAACACCATATATTTT. Complete variable domain (other parts from reference TRBV7-6 and TRBJ1-3): GAGVSQSPRYKVTKRGQDVALRCDPISGHVSLYWYRQALGQGPEFLTYFNYEAQQDKSGLPNDRFSAERPEGSISTLTIQRTEQRDSAMYRCASSSTGAGGNTIYFGEGSWLTVV.

J is TRBJ2-5 and V is TRBV27, with D maybe TRBD2 (5 bases). V was trimmed by 4 bases and J by 4 bases, leaving 13 bases between them. Germline V gene data show CDR1 as MNHEY and CDR2 as SMNVEV (reference sequence). The CDR3 covers 14 residues. The CDR3 sequence: CASSSTRMGETQYF. For the CDR3, the DNA is TGTGCCAGCAGTTCCACTAGAATGGGAGAGACCCAGTACTTC.

The CDR3 spells CSVSGGWNQPQHF. CDR3 DNA: TGCAGCGTTTCAGGGGGCTGGAATCAGCCCCAGCATTTT. The chain uses TRBV29-1 and TRBJ1-5; 8 bases are shared with TRBD1. Germline V CDR1 and CDR2: SQVTM, ANQGSEA. This CDR3 comprises 13 residues. The V segment lost 5 bases and the J segment 4 bases; nucleotides outside the gene matches: 4.

This chain links TRBV19 with TRBJ2-1, with D possibly matching TRBD2 (5 bases). The V gene lost 5 bases and the J gene lost 9 bases, with 11 bases spanning the gap. The CDR3 runs to 12 residues. CDR1 and CDR2 from the germline V gene are LNHDA and SQIVND (reference sequence). CDR3 loop: CASSFLAGEQFF. CDR3 nucleotides: TGTGCCAGTAGTTTCCTGGCGGGTGAGCAGTTCTTC.

The chain links TRBV28 to TRBJ2-1; D not resolved. Trimming removed 3 bases from V and 7 bases from J, with 4 bases in between. Germline CDR1 reads MDHEN; CDR2 reads SYDVKM. This CDR3 has 11 residues. CDR3 loop: CASSLRNEQFF. As DNA, the CDR3 is TGTGCCAGCAGTTTGCGGAATGAGCAGTTCTTC. Based on the CDR3 plus reference TRBV28 and TRBJ2-1, the full variable domain is DVKVTQSSRYLVKRTGEKVFLECVQDMDHENMFWYRQDPGLGLRLIYFSYDVKMKEKGDIPEGYSVSREKKERFSLILESASTNQTSMYLCASSLRNEQFFGPGTRLTVL.